A single sample is the source of the 16 T cell receptor beta chains below, sequenced in a study of cytomegalovirus exposure and HLA in healthy donors listed by TCRdb under 2017. Receptors were amplified or captured by the immunoSEQ multiplex PCR assay. The multiplex PCR relied on a mix of 60 forward primers for TCR Vbeta segments and 13 reverse primers for TCR Jbeta segments. TCRdb obtained this table from immuneACCESS and retained in-frame rearrangements with V and J assigned. These tables miss some clones; where compared with another copy, unresolved V genes account for less than half of the shortfall, and the remainder is unexplained. The sample profile shows approximately 150,000 clones; roughly 85% of them were found once. The ten largest clones take up about 2% of the sample. The source material was PBMCs. The receptors were sampled from a man between 35 and 55 years old in good health and CMV-seronegative.

The J gene is TRBJ2-1, the V gene TRBV27; 12 nucleotides agree with TRBD2. Losses at the gene ends were 2 bases for V and 0 bases for J; bases not matched to a gene: 2. The CDR3 consists of 17 residues. The germline CDR1 and CDR2 sequences are MNHEY and SMNVEV (reference sequence). CDR3 protein: CASSLTSGGPSYNEQFF. CDR3 nucleotides: TGTGCCAGCAGTTTAACTAGCGGGGGGCCCTCCTACAATGAGCAGTTCTTC.

V usage is TRBV15 and J usage is TRBJ1-5, with TRBD1 matching over 8 bases. The CDR3 is 18 amino acids. Trimming at V came to 2 bases and at J to 0 bases, leaving 9 bases not matched to a gene. Germline CDR1 reads LNHNV; CDR2 reads YYDKDF (reference sequence). CDR3 protein: CATSRRDRFFISNQPQHF. The CDR3 DNA is TGTGCCACCAGCAGACGGGACAGGTTCTTTATTAGCAATCAGCCCCAGCATTTT.

This clone was detected a few times. The gene calls are TRBV6-1 and TRBJ2-7; D ambiguous. CDR1 is MNHNS and CDR2 is SASEGT in the germline V gene. The CDR3 contains 11 residues. The V gene lost 3 bases and the J gene lost 3 bases, with 3 bases spanning the gap. The chain's CDR3 is CASSDNYEQYF. The CDR3, as DNA: TGTGCCAGCAGTGACAACTACGAGCAGTACTTC.

The chain combines TRBV9 with TRBJ1-1; the D gene is possibly TRBD1 (6 bases). V was cut by 0 bases and J by 6 bases, with 9 bases left in between. This CDR3 spans 13 amino acids. Per germline, CDR1 SGDLS and CDR2 YYNGEE. This chain's CDR3 is CASSVEDRPEAFF. The CDR3 DNA reads TGTGCCAGCAGCGTAGAAGACAGGCCTGAAGCTTTCTTT.

The J gene is TRBJ1-1, the V gene TRBV7-9; D is unclear. The V gene's germline CDR1 is SEHNR and CDR2 FQNEAQ (reference sequence). Trimming took off 2 bases at V and 0 bases at J, with 7 bases between the two ends. The CDR3 has 14 amino acids. The CDR3 here is CASSLSNLNTEAFF. As DNA, the CDR3 is TGTGCCAGCAGCTTAAGCAACTTGAACACTGAAGCTTTCTTT.

The chain couples TRBV4-3 to TRBJ2-7; 10 bases map to TRBD2. From germline, CDR1 is LGHNA and CDR2 YSLEER. The ends lost 0 bases at V and 4 bases at J; junction bases unmatched: 3. The CDR3 is 15 amino acids. The DNA of the CDR3 is TGCGCCAGCAGCCAAGAGTCTAGCGGGAGTTACGAGCAGTACTTC. It specifies CASSQESSGSYEQYF.

CDR3 coding DNA: TGTGCCATCAGTGAGTCGGTGGGGAGCAGCTATGGCTACACCTTC. It yields the protein CAISESVGSSYGYTF. V and J are TRBV10-3 and TRBJ1-2, with unresolved D. This CDR3 spans 15 amino acids. V was shortened by 0 bases and J by 4 bases, with 12 bases between the two germline ends. In germline, CDR1 is ENHRY, CDR2 SYGVKD.

The CDR3 DNA is TGTGCCAGCAGCTTGAGAGGACAGGGGAAGGGATACGAGCAGTACTTC. This translates into CASSLRGQGKGYEQYF. This chain joins TRBV5-4 and TRBJ2-7; 9 nucleotides line up with TRBD1. V dropped 1 base and J dropped 4; count of bases not matched to a gene: 9. This CDR3 comprises 16 residues. Germline assignment: CDR1 SGHNT and CDR2 YYREEE (reference sequence).

This clone occurred once. The chain recombines TRBV5-4 with TRBJ2-7; weak D call: TRBD2 (7 bases). The CDR3 is 15 residues long. Germline V gives CDR1 SGHNT, CDR2 YYREEE (reference sequence). The V end lost 4 bases, the J end lost 5 bases, and 19 bases lay between the germline ends. CDR3 protein: CASSPEGGRDNEQYF. The CDR3 DNA sequence: TGTGCCAGCAGCCCCGAGGGGGGGCGCGACAACGAGCAGTACTTC.

This clone appeared a single time. This chain joins TRBV28 and TRBJ2-5, with D perhaps TRBD1 (5 bases). V lost 5 bases and J 4 bases, leaving 20 bases between the germline ends. The CDR3 is 16 residues long. From germline, CDR1 is MDHEN and CDR2 SYDVKM. The CDR3, as DNA: TGTGCCAGCAGTACCTCGAGTAGGGGAAAAAGAGAGACCCAGTACTTC. Its translation: CASSTSSRGKRETQYF.

The rearrangement joins TRBV7-2 to TRBJ2-7; 9 bases line up with TRBD2. From germline, CDR1 is SGHTA and CDR2 FQGNSA. The CDR3 is 16 residues long. Germline trimming cut 1 base from V and 2 bases from J; bases unmatched to any gene: 6. CDR3 DNA sequence: TGTGCCAGCAGCTTAGTGGGTAGCGGGAGCACCTACGAGCAGTACTTC. Protein product: CASSLVGSGSTYEQYF.

The chain is built from TRBV18 and TRBJ2-1; 7 positions agree with TRBD1. This CDR3 has 14 amino acids. Germline values: CDR1 KGHSH, CDR2 LQKENI. J gave up 8 bases and V 6 bases, and 10 bases lay outside the gene matches. The CDR3 region is CASSYLDRDDEQFF. DNA for the CDR3: TGTGCCAGCTCCTACCTAGACAGGGATGATGAGCAGTTCTTC.

This clone is a singleton in its sample. V usage is TRBV4-1 and J usage is TRBJ2-3, with 13 bases fitting TRBD2. This CDR3 comprises 16 residues. CDR1 is MGHRA and CDR2 is YSYEKL in the germline V gene. The junction had 5 bases not matched to a gene; V was cut back by 5 bases and J by 3 bases. CDR3 nucleotides: TGCGCCAGCAGCTTACGGACTAGCGGGAGTACAGATACGCAGTATTTT. Protein product: CASSLRTSGSTDTQYF.

The rearrangement links TRBV29-1 to TRBJ2-7; TRBD2 matches at 8 bases. The CDR3 has 12 residues. The V gene end was trimmed by 7 bases and the J gene end by 6 bases; junction bases not matched to a gene: 8. Germline values: CDR1 SQVTM, CDR2 ANQGSEA. CDR3 in amino acids: CSATGRGGEQYF. DNA for the CDR3: TGCAGCGCCACCGGTCGGGGGGGCGAGCAGTACTTC.

V is TRBV10-3 and J is TRBJ2-5, with 10 positions matching TRBD2. Germline trimming cut 4 bases from V and 5 bases from J; bases unmatched to any gene: 7. This CDR3 is 15 amino acids long. CDR1 and CDR2 (germline): ENHRY, SYGVKD. The CDR3 DNA is TGTGCCATCAGTGGGGATAGCGGGAGGATGGAGACCCAGTACTTC. Its protein product is CAISGDSGRMETQYF.

CDR3 sequence reads: CASSQGQGLSYEQYF. For the CDR3, the DNA is TGCGCCAGCAGCCAAGGCCAGGGCCTATCCTACGAGCAGTACTTC. The rearrangement uses TRBV4-1 and TRBJ2-5, with a tentative D call TRBD1 (5 bases). The better agreement between TRBJ2-7 and the DNA end casts doubt on the J call. The CDR3 sequence is 15 residues long. Germline loops: CDR1 MGHRA, CDR2 YSYEKL.